The TCR beta chain described here comes from a study of regulatory T cells in long-lasting Graves disease. Germline loops: CDR1 MGHRA, CDR2 YSYEKL. The V and J ends lost 1 base and 9 bases respectively, with 10 bases between them. This CDR3 is built from 13 residues. Library construction for TCR beta used iRepertoire HTBI primers and Arm-PCR of CDR3 regions. TCRdb reprocessed the multiplex PCR reads via MiXCR and lists one record per CDR3 protein. Of 500,000 to 800,000 distinct CDR3 sequences in the sample, 25% to 35% were seen once. The time point here: persistent/refractory GD, antithyroid drugs over 5 years with positive TRAb. With RNA extracted from PBMCs as input, the TCR library was made.

This receptor was identified in a female donor with Graves disease. The specimen was peripheral blood mononuclear cells (PBMCs), collected when the disease was refractory, from a patient treated with antithyroid drugs. The rearrangement uses TRBV4-1 and TRBJ1-5; unclear D gene. CDR3 amino acids: CASSQGEVGPQHF. The DNA of the CDR3 is TGCGCCAGCAGCCAAGGGGAGGTTGGGCCCCAGCATTTT.